A single TCR beta chain is shown here with its context. Authors' methods: Amplifying reference gene primers gave estimates of nucleated cell counts. The table came from immunoSEQ multiplex PCR; TCRdb's copy has only in-frame clones and leaves some out. The V and J calls and clone size come from that table; D and trimming were worked out from the DNA. In the table there are 180,000 or so clones, around 83% of which are singletons. This entry belongs to a study of blood T cell repertoires in COVID-19. Study background: The study drew acute and convalescent COVID-19 samples from the United States, Italy and Spain. In each case, the material was cDNA or gDNA derived from T cells, B-cell-depleted T cells, or PBMCs.

V lost 8 bases to trimming and J lost 8 bases, with 15 bases between them. Germline V lookup: CDR1 GTSNPN, CDR2 SVGIG (reference sequence). The CDR3 extends over 12 amino acids. Sequencing was carried out using peripheral blood. This receptor was taken from a man between 18 and 35 years old with acute or convalescent COVID-19. This chain connects TRBV30 to TRBJ1-4; D not certain. The CDR3 DNA reads as TGTGCCAACCCAGGACTGGGCGAAAAACTGTTTTTT. Its protein is CANPGLGEKLFF.